This is a list of T cell receptor beta chains from one sample in a study of PD-L1 blockade in urothelial cancer. Clones were read by immunoSEQ multiplex PCR, and TCRdb kept only the in-frame ones, dropping some. Altogether 70,000 to 95,000 clones are present, over 80% being singletons, with the ten largest covering over 2%. The sequencing used PBMCs, collected around atezolizumab (anti-PD-L1) treatment. These receptor sequences come from a man in his 60s with urothelial cancer. Both conserved end residues are part of each CDR3. The D gene is left open where the match is weak. Size values are once, few and many counts, or a class for expanded clones, and some rows have none.

abundance	v_gene	j_gene	d_gene	CDR3aa	CDR3nt
few	TRBV5-1	TRBJ1-6	NA	CASSSNGGNSPLHF	TGCGCCAGCAGCTCGAACGGGGGTAATTCACCCCTCCACTTT
NA	TRBV15	TRBJ2-5	TRBD2	CATSRGARGGTARETQYF	TGTGCCACCAGCAGAGGAGCACGGGGAGGGACTGCGAGAGAGACCCAGTACTTC
NA	TRBV4-3	TRBJ2-5	NA	CASSQESGPSRETQYF	TGCGCCAGCAGCCAAGAAAGCGGCCCCAGCAGAGAGACCCAGTACTTC
NA	TRBV18	TRBJ2-7	TRBD1	CASSPPGTGISEQYF	TGTGCCAGCTCACCACCTGGGACAGGGATAAGCGAGCAGTACTTC
NA	TRBV28	TRBJ2-7	TRBD2	CASSLSGGRAHEQYF	TGTGCCAGCAGTTTAAGCGGCGGGAGGGCCCACGAGCAGTACTTC
NA	TRBV9	TRBJ2-1	TRBD2	CASSVEAGGNNEQFF	TGTGCCAGCAGCGTAGAAGCGGGGGGGAACAATGAGCAGTTCTTC
once	TRBV6-6	TRBJ1-5	TRBD1	CASSYSWQGAQPQHF	TGTGCCAGCAGTTACTCGTGGCAGGGGGCGCAGCCCCAGCATTTT
NA	TRBV4-3	TRBJ2-7	NA	CASRSLSGPPYEQYF	TGCGCCAGCAGGAGTTTGAGCGGGCCCCCCTACGAGCAGTACTTC
NA	TRBV4-1	TRBJ1-1	NA	CASSQDHRVETEAFF	TGCGCCAGCAGCCAGGATCACAGGGTGGAAACTGAAGCTTTCTTT
NA	TRBV7-2	TRBJ1-1	NA	CASSFQPIARTEAFF	TGTGCCAGCAGCTTCCAACCCATAGCGAGAACTGAAGCTTTCTTT
NA	TRBV19	TRBJ1-5	NA	CASSILRSPQHF	TGTGCCAGTAGTATCCTGCGGTCCCCCCAGCATTTT
NA	TRBV5-5	TRBJ2-2	NA	CASTPSGRDNTGELFF	TGTGCCAGCACCCCATCGGGCAGGGATAACACCGGGGAGCTGTTTTTT
once	TRBV19	TRBJ1-2	NA	CASSIGTWDNYGYTF	TGTGCCAGTAGTATCGGGACATGGGATAACTATGGCTACACCTTC
NA	TRBV10-2	TRBJ1-4	TRBD1	CASSWTGEEKLFF	TGCGCCAGCAGTTGGACAGGGGAAGAAAAACTGTTTTTT
NA	TRBV30	TRBJ1-5	TRBD1	CAWSQDRERGGQPQHF	TGTGCCTGGAGCCAGGACAGGGAAAGGGGAGGCCAGCCCCAGCATTTT
NA	TRBV29-1	TRBJ1-3	NA	CSVDSQGGNTIYF	TGCAGCGTTGATTCGCAGGGGGGAAACACCATATATTTT
NA	TRBV29-1	TRBJ2-5	NA	CSVDRGVETQYF	TGCAGCGTTGATCGGGGAGTCGAGACCCAGTACTTC
few	TRBV2	TRBJ1-5	TRBD1	CASTGQGFSNQPQHF	TGTGCCAGCACGGGACAGGGGTTTAGCAATCAGCCCCAGCATTTT
NA	TRBV13	TRBJ2-1	NA	CASSQRIRDGTPHNEQFF	TGTGCCAGCAGCCAACGGATCAGGGACGGGACTCCTCACAATGAGCAGTTCTTC
NA	TRBV10-3	TRBJ2-5	NA	CAIGAGETQYF	TGTGCCATAGGTGCAGGGGAGACCCAGTACTTC
NA	TRBV23-1	TRBJ2-3	TRBD2	CASSHPGRLAGSHITDTQYF	TGCGCCAGCAGTCATCCGGGTAGGCTAGCGGGGAGCCATATCACAGATACGCAGTATTTT
NA	TRBV9	TRBJ2-1	TRBD1	CASSVRDRGQGWDEQFF	TGTGCCAGCAGCGTACGCGACAGGGGGCAAGGGTGGGATGAGCAGTTCTTC
NA	TRBV19	TRBJ1-1	NA	CASRTGGMNTEAFF	TGTGCCAGTAGGACGGGGGGGATGAACACTGAAGCTTTCTTT
NA	TRBV6-5	TRBJ2-5	NA	CASSATAGQETQYF	TGTGCCAGCAGTGCGACAGCGGGCCAAGAGACCCAGTACTTC
NA	TRBV28	TRBJ2-4	TRBD1	CASNPTGDGAKNIQYF	TGTGCCAGCAACCCTACAGGGGACGGGGCCAAAAACATTCAGTACTTC
NA	TRBV18	TRBJ1-2	TRBD1	CASSPGQGIGYTF	TGTGCCAGCTCCCCCGGACAGGGTATCGGCTACACCTTC
once	TRBV5-1	TRBJ1-3	TRBD1	CASSLVGQGAGNTIYF	TGCGCCAGCAGCTTGGTTGGACAGGGAGCTGGAAACACCATATATTTT
NA	TRBV5-4	TRBJ2-7	TRBD2	CASSLVGTSGSYEQYF	TGTGCCAGCAGCTTGGTTGGGACTAGCGGGAGCTACGAGCAGTACTTC
once	TRBV7-2	TRBJ2-4	NA	CASSPLVKNIQYF	TGTGCCAGCAGCCCGCTAGTCAAAAACATTCAGTACTTC
once	TRBV5-1	TRBJ1-5	NA	CASSLEGGGIQPQHF	TGCGCCAGCAGCTTGGAAGGGGGGGGGATACAGCCCCAGCATTTT
few	TRBV18	TRBJ1-4	NA	CASSPSRDEKLFF	TGTGCCAGCTCACCATCGAGGGATGAAAAACTGTTTTTT
NA	TRBV27	TRBJ2-1	TRBD1	CASSMGQGSDNEQFF	TGTGCCAGCAGCATGGGACAGGGATCCGACAATGAGCAGTTCTTC
once	TRBV9	TRBJ2-1	TRBD2	CASSVTSGGYNEQFF	TGTGCCAGCAGCGTGACTAGCGGGGGTTATAATGAGCAGTTCTTC
NA	TRBV18	TRBJ1-1	NA	CASSPPTGGTEAFF	TGTGCCAGCTCACCACCGACCGGGGGCACTGAAGCTTTCTTT
NA	TRBV10-3	TRBJ2-2	TRBD1	CAISGRGTGNTGELFF	TGTGCCATCAGTGGTAGGGGGACAGGTAACACCGGGGAGCTGTTTTTT
few	TRBV5-4	TRBJ2-5	TRBD2	CASSPPGLAGGVQETQYF	TGTGCCAGCAGCCCACCGGGACTAGCGGGGGGTGTACAAGAGACCCAGTACTTC
once	TRBV5-1	TRBJ1-4	NA	CASSPEGHRPNEKLFF	TGCGCCAGCAGCCCCGAAGGTCACAGACCTAATGAAAAACTGTTTTTT
NA	TRBV11-2	TRBJ1-2	NA	CASSLVQGANYGYTF	TGTGCCAGCAGCTTAGTACAGGGAGCTAACTATGGCTACACCTTC
NA	TRBV11-1	TRBJ1-6	TRBD1	CASSSTPTGSPLHF	TGTGCCAGCAGCTCCACACCGACAGGGTCACCCCTCCACTTT
NA	TRBV4-1	TRBJ2-6	TRBD1	CASSQDVRQGLGGANVLTF	TGCGCCAGCAGCCAAGACGTAAGACAGGGGCTTGGTGGGGCCAACGTCCTGACTTTC
NA	TRBV5-6	TRBJ1-5	NA	CASSLGQNSNQPQHF	TGTGCCAGCAGCTTGGGACAGAATAGCAATCAGCCCCAGCATTTT
once	TRBV19	TRBJ2-7	NA	CASMMNRDSYEQYF	TGTGCCAGTATGATGAACAGGGACTCCTACGAGCAGTACTTC
few	TRBV7-2	TRBJ2-7	TRBD2	CASSRLAGGYYEQYF	TGTGCCAGCAGCAGACTAGCGGGAGGGTATTACGAGCAGTACTTC
NA	TRBV27	TRBJ2-7	NA	CASSKGSTGGVFYEQYF	TGTGCCAGCAGTAAAGGCTCTACGGGGGGCGTTTTTTACGAGCAGTACTTC
NA	TRBV5-5	TRBJ1-2	NA	CASSLLQGRDGYTF	TGTGCCAGCAGCTTACTACAGGGAAGGGACGGCTACACCTTC
NA	TRBV2	TRBJ1-6	TRBD1	CASSLTGNNNSPLHF	TGTGCCAGCAGCTTGACAGGGAATAATAATTCACCCCTCCACTTT
NA	TRBV6-5	TRBJ1-1	TRBD1	CASRITGDWNTEAFF	TGTGCCAGCAGGATTACAGGGGATTGGAACACTGAAGCTTTCTTT
NA	TRBV27	TRBJ2-1	TRBD2	CASSLTSGTSYNEQFF	TGTGCCAGCAGCTTGACTAGCGGGACCTCCTACAATGAGCAGTTCTTC
NA	TRBV6-1	TRBJ2-7	TRBD2	CASSEREVSYEQYF	TGTGCCAGCAGTGAACGGGAGGTCTCCTACGAGCAGTACTTC
NA	TRBV28	TRBJ1-2	NA	CASSDWGPTNYGYTF	TGTGCCAGCAGCGACTGGGGCCCTACTAACTATGGCTACACCTTC
NA	TRBV5-4	TRBJ2-2	NA	CASSQNTGELFF	TGTGCCAGCAGCCAAAACACCGGGGAGCTGTTTTTT
NA	TRBV5-1	TRBJ1-1	NA	CASSLVRAAEAFF	TGCGCCAGCAGCTTGGTCAGGGCCGCTGAAGCTTTCTTT
once	TRBV5-1	TRBJ2-7	NA	CASSPLGKEQYF	TGCGCCAGCAGCCCTCTAGGTAAGGAGCAGTACTTC